This T cell receptor (beta chain) was captured in a study of shared T cell receptors in the human thymus. Repertoires were generated with immunoSEQ multiplex PCR, while TCRdb's copy carries only in-frame clones and drops some. This table has 55,000 to 75,000 clones, over 90% appearing once. CDR3 size: 16 residues. The V gene lost 5 bases and the J gene lost 0 bases, with 16 bases spanning the gap. Germline V gene data show CDR1 as LNHNV and CDR2 as YYDKDF (reference sequence). Material for sequencing was thymocytes. The chain recombines TRBV15 with TRBJ2-5; TRBD2 might be the D (6 bases). This TCR came from a human donor. DNA for the CDR3: TGTGCCACCAGCGGACGGAGGGGCCCCTACCAAGAGACCCAGTACTTC. It translates to CATSGRRGPYQETQYF.